This T cell receptor (beta chain) was recovered during a study of cytomegalovirus exposure and HLA in healthy donors. The PCR used 60 Vbeta and 13 Jbeta primers. Libraries were prepared by immunoSEQ multiplex PCR; TCRdb keeps only in-frame clonotypes and omits some of them. The sample includes around 200,000 clones, 79% of them seen just once. This clone showed up just once. Its antigen is still unknown. Germline loops: CDR1 SGHTA, CDR2 FQGNSA. With 5 bases removed from V and 4 bases from J, the gap between germline ends came to 17 bases. This CDR3 has 15 residues. The study, taken as a whole, reports: With DRB1 most and HLA-C fewest, TCR association rates differed between HLA loci in a later analysis.

The clonotype was recovered from a woman between 25 and 40 years old in good health and CMV-seropositive. Material for sequencing was PBMCs. The V call is TRBV7-2, the J call TRBJ2-5, with D tentatively TRBD1 (7 bases). The CDR3 reads CASSPPGGGGETQYF. In nucleotides, the CDR3 is TGTGCCAGCAGCCCTCCAGGAGGGGGCGGAGAGACCCAGTACTTC. The variable domain in full, with the rest retrieved from reference TRBV7-2 and TRBJ2-5, is GAGVSQSPSNKVTEKGKDVELRCDPISGHTALYWYRQSLGQGLEFLIYFQGNSAPDKSGLPSDRFSAERTGGSVSTLTIQRTQQEDSAVYLCASSPPGGGGETQYFGPGTRLLVL.